The present TCR beta chain was sequenced within a study of OX40 agonist ivuxolimab in advanced cancers. Study context: From about 23 to 85 years was the age range, with a mean of about 54 years, and approximately 84% were male. Three patients, one with hepatocellular carcinoma and two with cutaneous melanoma, responded partially.

There are 16 residues in the CDR3. V dropped 5 bases and J dropped 1 base, with 17 bases sitting between them. Germline loops: CDR1 MNHEY, CDR2 SMNVEV (reference sequence). Sequencing used immunoSEQ multiplex PCR; TCRdb keeps in-frame clones, though not all of them. Among tens of thousands of clones listed, about 90% were seen once. The chain uses TRBV27 and TRBJ1-2; D is unclear. This receptor was obtained from an adult with an advanced solid tumor such as melanoma, head and neck, liver or kidney cancer. Specimen: CD4+ or CD8+ T cells sorted from blood, collected in a trial of the OX40 agonist ivuxolimab. Written as DNA, the CDR3 is TGTGCCAGCAGTCCCCTATGGGGAGTTCTTAACTATGGCTACACCTTC. This encodes CASSPLWGVLNYGYTF.